This T cell receptor (beta chain) was captured in a study of neurological immune-mediated disorders. Germline CDR1 reads ENHRY; CDR2 reads SYGVKD. CDR3 length equals 16 residues. V gave up 8 bases and J gave up 0 bases, with 14 bases separating them. Study findings and constraints: It was HTLV-1-associated myelopathy that showed the most TCR clonal expansion, while multiple sclerosis showed the least, falling below healthy controls. Private repertoires in all groups were suggested by the finding that expanded clones across subjects shared no CDR3 amino acid sequences.

The method for making cDNA was 5'RACE, and it used 10-nucleotide random UMIs. TCRdb fed the 5' RACE reads into MiXCR, producing one record per CDR3 protein. The sample shows more than 100,000 distinct CDR3 sequences, approximately 11% of them seen only once. This clonotype was seen at least ten times. Antigen unknown. The time point denotes: longitudinal time-point 3. Unsorted libraries came from 2 million PBMCs stored at -80 °C. The receptor's source is a female donor with HTLV-1-associated myelopathy (HAM/TSP). V usage is TRBV10-3 and J usage is TRBJ2-6, with D tentatively TRBD1 or TRBD2 (5 bases each). Sequenced sample: PBMCs. The CDR3 DNA reads as TGTGCCATCGGGGACCACAAACGCTCTGGGGCCAACGTCCTGACTTTC. This translates into CAIGDHKRSGANVLTF.